Following are 27 T cell receptor beta chains from one sample sequenced in a study of blood T cell repertoires in COVID-19. TCRdb's table, derived via immunoSEQ multiplex PCR, lists solely in-frame clones and lacks some. The sample has approximately 450,000 clones; approximately 90% are singletons. Source material: peripheral blood. These receptors were collected from a woman aged 30 to 39 with acute or convalescent COVID-19.

This chain uses TRBV24-1 with TRBJ2-2; D remains ambiguous. This CDR3 spans 14 amino acids. Germline assignment: CDR1 KGHDR and CDR2 SFDVKD. With 0 bases removed from V and 4 bases from J, the gap between germline ends came to 5 bases. The CDR3 DNA reads TGTGCCACCAGTGATTTGACAGCCACCGGGGAGCTGTTTTTT. Protein: CATSDLTATGELFF.

The CDR3, as DNA: TGCGCCAGCAGCTTGGTGGAGGGGACGAGGAACACTGAAGCTTTCTTT. Translation: CASSLVEGTRNTEAFF. The chain joins TRBV5-1 to TRBJ1-1; tentative D call: TRBD1 (5 bases). This CDR3 comprises 16 residues. Trimming pared 0 bases from V and 1 base from J, leaving 13 bases between. CDR1 is SGHRS, CDR2 YFSETQ, per germline.

This chain joins TRBV3-1 (or the pseudogene TRBV3-2) and TRBJ2-3; D is perhaps TRBD2 (5 bases). Trimming took 3 bases from V and 6 from J, leaving 10 bases between them. The CDR3 is 13 amino acids. The V gene's germline CDR1 is LGHDT and CDR2 YNNKEL (reference sequence). The CDR3 region is CASSQYRGDTQYF. The CDR3 bases are TGTGCCAGCAGCCAGTACCGCGGGGATACGCAGTATTTT.

The chain joins TRBV7-8 to TRBJ1-2; unclear D gene. Trimming removed 4 bases at V and 2 bases at J, with 17 bases between. CDR1 is SGHVS, CDR2 FQNEAQ, per germline. CDR3 length: 16 residues. DNA of the CDR3: TGTGCCAGCAGCTACTCGAAGTCCGAGGGAAACTATGGCTACACCTTC. Residues: CASSYSKSEGNYGYTF.

The chain recombines TRBV7-9 with TRBJ1-4; D might be TRBD1 (5 bases). The length of the CDR3 is 16 residues. Germline V gene sequence: CDR1 SEHNR, CDR2 FQNEAQ (reference sequence). The V and J ends lost 0 bases and 6 bases respectively, with 14 bases between them. CDR3: CASSLAIGVADEKLFF. DNA for the CDR3: TGTGCCAGCAGCTTAGCGATAGGGGTAGCGGATGAAAAACTGTTTTTT.

The chain combines TRBV19 with TRBJ1-1; 8 bases align to TRBD1. The length of the CDR3 is 17 residues. Germline V gene sequence: CDR1 LNHDA, CDR2 SQIVND (reference sequence). The trim removed 5 bases at V and 1 base at J, leaving 12 bases unmatched. CDR3 DNA: TGTGCCAGTAGTTCCCGAGACAGGGGTGGTCGGAACACTGAAGCTTTCTTT. Residues: CASSSRDRGGRNTEAFF.

The chain has TRBV5-4 and TRBJ1-1, with D unclear. Between the trimmed V and J ends, which lost 4 bases and 1 base, there was a span of 11 bases. The germline V gene encodes CDR1 SGHNT and CDR2 YYREEE (reference sequence). The CDR3 runs 14 residues. Here the CDR3 DNA reads TGTGCCAGCAGCCCAAAGACACCGAACACTGAAGCTTTCTTT. Translating it yields CASSPKTPNTEAFF.

The rearrangement uses TRBV4-1 and TRBJ2-5, with 9 nucleotides matching TRBD1. V shed 3 bases, J shed 5 bases, and the junction held 10 bases outside the gene matches. CDR3 length: 16 residues. CDR1 and CDR2 (germline): MGHRA, YSYEKL. This chain's CDR3 is CASSQGDRGIRETQYF. The DNA for the CDR3 is TGCGCCAGCAGCCAGGGAGACAGGGGGATTAGGGAGACCCAGTACTTC.

This clone was detected only once. The chain recombines TRBV6-5 with TRBJ2-2, with 8 bases aligning to TRBD1. V lost 11 bases and J lost 4; bases outside the gene matches: 6. The length of the CDR3 is 13 residues. Germline CDR1 and CDR2: MNHEY and SVGAGI. CDR3: CAGEQGGTGELFF. CDR3 nucleotide sequence: TGTGCCGGAGAACAGGGGGGCACCGGGGAGCTGTTTTTT.

The gene calls are TRBV6-5 and TRBJ1-6, with D uncertain. Trimming left V 6 bases short and J 9 bases short, with 12 bases between. Germline lookup yields CDR1 MNHEY and CDR2 SVGAGI. CDR3 length equals 13 residues. CDR3 sequence: CASRREEASPLHF. CDR3 nucleotide sequence: TGTGCCAGCAGGCGTGAGGAGGCTTCACCCCTCCACTTT.

The genes are TRBV18 and TRBJ2-7; D uncertain. The CDR3 sequence is 14 residues long. The germline CDR1 and CDR2 sequences are KGHSH and LQKENI. V lost 5 bases and J lost 5, with 16 bases in between. CDR3 coding DNA: TGTGCCAGCTCAGATCGCCGGGTTGGCCACGAGCAGTACTTC. The encoded protein is CASSDRRVGHEQYF.

The rearrangement links TRBV6-5 to TRBJ2-7; perhaps TRBD1 as D (6 bases). The V gene's germline CDR1 is MNHEY and CDR2 SVGAGI. CDR3 length: 12 residues. Trimming pared 8 bases from V and 2 bases from J, leaving 10 bases between. The CDR3: CASGDTAYEQYF. CDR3 nucleotide sequence: TGTGCCAGCGGGGACACGGCCTACGAGCAGTACTTC.

The rearrangement uses TRBV20-1 and TRBJ2-1, with 10 bases lining up with TRBD2. The length of the CDR3 is 18 residues. The germline CDR1 and CDR2 sequences are DFQATT and SNEGSKA (reference sequence). Trimming cost V 3 bases and J 3 bases; bases outside gene matches: 14. The CDR3 coding sequence is TGCAGTGCTAGTTTGGGTCTAGCGGGGGCCTCGATCTACAATGAGCAGTTCTTC. Amino acid sequence: CSASLGLAGASIYNEQFF.

V and J are TRBV28 and TRBJ2-7; TRBD1 might be the D (5 bases). This CDR3 is 15 amino acids long. V was clipped by 5 bases and J by 5 bases, with 19 bases between them. Germline V gives CDR1 MDHEN, CDR2 SYDVKM. As DNA, the CDR3 is TGTGCCAGCAGTCCCTATGGCAGGAAAGGGGACGAGCAGTACTTC. This sequence encodes CASSPYGRKGDEQYF.

The V gene is TRBV7-3, the J gene TRBJ1-3; D might be TRBD1 (5 bases). Germline CDR1 is SGHTA and CDR2 is FQGTGA. V was cut by 1 base and J by 4 bases, with 5 bases left in between. This CDR3 region has 13 residues. The CDR3 region has the DNA TGTGCCAGCAGCTTAAACAGGGGAAACACCATATATTTT. This translates into CASSLNRGNTIYF. Looking up the rest from reference TRBV7-3 and TRBJ1-3 gives the full variable domain: GAGVSQTPSNKVTEKGKYVELRCDPISGHTALYWYRQSLGQGPEFLIYFQGTGAADDSGLPNDRFFAVRPEGSVSTLKIQRTERGDSAVYLCASSLNRGNTIYFGEGSWLTVV.

The chain combines TRBV27 with TRBJ2-5; a weak D match, TRBD1 (5 bases). Germline CDR1 reads MNHEY; CDR2 reads SMNVEV (reference sequence). The CDR3 has 15 residues. V was pared by 5 bases and J by 3 bases, with 16 bases between. The CDR3 DNA sequence: TGTGCCAGCAGTCCGAACGTAGACAGCGAAGAGACCCAGTACTTC. As protein: CASSPNVDSEETQYF.

The chain links TRBV30 to TRBJ1-2; 8 positions agree with TRBD1. Germline assignment: CDR1 GTSNPN and CDR2 SVGIG (reference sequence). The CDR3 extends over 19 amino acids. The V and J ends lost 4 bases and 8 bases, in that order; junction bases with no gene match: 27. CDR3 sequence (DNA): TGTGCCTGGAAAAATAGGATGGCGAATTCAGGGGGCTTTTCGAGGGGCTACACCTTC. It encodes CAWKNRMANSGGFSRGYTF.

The chain combines TRBV28 with TRBJ1-4; no definite D call. In germline, CDR1 is MDHEN, CDR2 SYDVKM. V was shortened by 5 bases and J by 8 bases, with 9 bases between the two germline ends. This CDR3 comprises 12 residues. In DNA, the CDR3 is TGTGCCAGCAGTCCCTTGCGGGAAAAACTGTTTTTT. Translating gives CASSPLREKLFF.

The chain employs TRBV12-3 or TRBV12-4 and TRBJ1-6; D possibly corresponds to TRBD1 (6 bases). This CDR3 spans 13 amino acids. The ends were cut back, 5 bases at V and 10 bases at J, with 12 bases in the middle. CDR3 in DNA: TGTGCCAGCAGTATTACAGGGAACTCACCCCTCCACTTT. Protein sequence: CASSITGNSPLHF.

The V call is TRBV7-2, the J call TRBJ2-2; D is unresolved. Germline V CDR1 and CDR2: SGHTA, FQGNSA. The V and J ends lost 1 base and 7 bases respectively, with 7 bases between them. The CDR3 is made up of 13 amino acids. In nucleotides, the CDR3 is TGTGCCAGCAGCTTAGAGACTTTCGGGGAGCTGTTTTTT. Translating gives CASSLETFGELFF.

The chain couples TRBV4-2 to TRBJ2-7; TRBD2 might be the D (6 bases). The CDR3 is 15 residues long. Trimming took 3 bases from V and 0 from J, leaving 12 bases between them. Per the germline V gene, CDR1 is LGHNA and CDR2 is YNFKEQ. CDR3 sequence (DNA): TGTGCCAGCAGCCAGGAACCGGGACTCTCCTACGAGCAGTACTTC. Translated: CASSQEPGLSYEQYF.

The chain employs TRBV6-6 and TRBJ1-1; no clear D. Germline CDR1 is MNHNY and CDR2 is SVGAGI (reference sequence). The CDR3 covers 13 residues. V was shortened by 1 base and J by 5 bases, with 8 bases between the two germline ends. Written as DNA, the CDR3 is TGTGCCAGCAGTTACTTTCGGGAGACTGAAGCTTTCTTT. Its protein is CASSYFRETEAFF.

The chain carries TRBV4-1 and TRBJ1-5; maybe TRBD1 (6 bases). V gave up 0 bases and J gave up 5 bases, with 11 bases separating them. The CDR3 consists of 15 residues. CDR1 and CDR2 from the germline V gene are MGHRA and YSYEKL. The CDR3 coding sequence is TGCGCCAGCAGCCAAGATGAGGACAGATATCAGCCCCAGCATTTT. Translating gives CASSQDEDRYQPQHF.

The J gene is TRBJ2-1, the V gene TRBV10-3; D perhaps matches TRBD1 (5 bases). CDR3 size: 15 residues. The germline gives CDR1 ENHRY, CDR2 SYGVKD. The V end lost 0 bases, the J end lost 2 bases, and 8 bases lay between the germline ends. The CDR3 protein is CAISESAGTYNEQFF. In DNA, the CDR3 is TGTGCCATCAGTGAGTCGGCAGGGACCTACAATGAGCAGTTCTTC.

The chain couples TRBV5-4 to TRBJ2-7, with TRBD1 matching 7 bases. Germline loops: CDR1 SGHNT, CDR2 YYREEE (reference sequence). The trim removed 4 bases at V and 6 bases at J, leaving 4 bases unmatched. The CDR3 runs 12 residues. The CDR3 here is CASSHDRAEQYF. CDR3 sequence (DNA): TGTGCCAGCAGCCACGACAGGGCCGAGCAGTACTTC.

This clone was recorded only once. The chain links TRBV11-2 to TRBJ2-2; a possible D gene is TRBD1 (5 bases). Germline values: CDR1 SGHAT, CDR2 FQNNGV. V gave up 5 bases and J gave up 3 bases, with 10 bases separating them. CDR3 size: 14 residues. This CDR3 is CASSATGYTGELFF. CDR3 bases: TGTGCCAGCAGCGCAACAGGATACACCGGGGAGCTGTTTTTT.

This clone appeared once. The chain recombines TRBV5-5 with TRBJ1-1, with D possibly matching TRBD1 (6 bases). The V end was cut by 1 base, the J end by 3 bases, with 10 bases between. The CDR3 is 14 residues long. Germline-derived CDR1 and CDR2 are SGHKS and YYEKEE (reference sequence). For the CDR3, the DNA is TGTGCCAGCAGCTTGAGGACAGCGGACACTGAAGCTTTCTTT. As protein: CASSLRTADTEAFF.